One sample yielded the 10 T cell receptor beta chains listed below, sequenced in a study of blood T cell repertoires in COVID-19. Assay used: immunoSEQ multiplex PCR; TCRdb lists only in-frame clones, some missing. The table lists around 210,000 clones, more than 80% of them singletons, with 7.5% to 10% in the top ten. Input material: PBMCs or T cells enriched from blood (not recorded which). The source of these receptors is a woman in her late teens or twenties who had recovered from COVID-19.

The chain uses TRBV7-6 and TRBJ2-2; 9 positions agree with TRBD1. CDR1 is SGHVS and CDR2 is FNYEAQ in the germline V gene. CDR3 length: 18 residues. V was clipped by 2 bases and J by 2 bases; unmatched bases: 9. The CDR3 reads CASSLPGDRGKNTGELFF. The DNA of the CDR3 is TGTGCCAGCAGCTTACCTGGAGACAGGGGGAAAAACACCGGGGAGCTGTTTTTT.

The chain recombines TRBV5-1 with TRBJ2-3; 9 nucleotides align to TRBD2. The CDR3 totals 17 residues. The V gene's germline CDR1 is SGHRS and CDR2 YFSETQ. V lost 0 bases and J lost 4; bases outside the gene matches: 9. The CDR3: CASSLGLRAGGPDTQYF. DNA of the CDR3: TGCGCCAGCAGCTTGGGCCTCCGGGCGGGGGGGCCAGATACGCAGTATTTT. The complete variable domain, with remaining parts taken from reference TRBV5-1 and TRBJ2-3, reads KAGVTQTPRYLIKTRGQQVTLSCSPISGHRSVSWYQQTPGQGLQFLFEYFSETQRNKGNFPGRFSGRQFSNSRSEMNVSTLELGDSALYLCASSLGLRAGGPDTQYFGPGTRLTVL.

The J gene is TRBJ1-4, the V gene TRBV2; TRBD1 matches 10 bases. This CDR3 spans 16 amino acids. J gave up 8 bases and V 6 bases, and 12 bases lay outside the gene matches. Germline V gene data show CDR1 as SNHLY and CDR2 as FYNNEI. The CDR3, as DNA: TGTGCCAGCAGATACTCCGGGACAGGGGTCGGGGAAAAACTGTTTTTT. It is translated as CASRYSGTGVGEKLFF.

V and J are TRBV7-2 and TRBJ2-4; 8 bases match TRBD1. Germline loops: CDR1 SGHTA, CDR2 FQGNSA. The ends lost 5 bases at V and 4 bases at J; junction bases unmatched: 7. This CDR3 is 15 amino acids long. CDR3 in amino acids: CASSPWTGTKNIQYF. For the CDR3, the DNA is TGTGCCAGCAGCCCGTGGACAGGGACAAAAAACATTCAGTACTTC.

The chain carries TRBV28 and TRBJ1-2; 7 bases match TRBD1. CDR1 is MDHEN and CDR2 is SYDVKM in the germline V gene. The CDR3 has 13 amino acids. Trimming cost V 2 bases and J 10 bases; bases outside gene matches: 7. The CDR3 region is CASSLGQGVDYTF. Written as DNA, the CDR3 is TGTGCCAGCAGTTTAGGGCAGGGGGTGGACTACACCTTC.

Notes on this clone: Germline is not matched at one junction end, which may reflect a read error. This rearrangement joins TRBV28 to TRBJ1-5, with TRBD1 identical over 7 bases. CDR1 is MDHEN and CDR2 is SYDVKM in the germline V gene. The CDR3 consists of 13 residues. This CDR3 is CASRLTGARPLVF. The CDR3 nucleotides read TGTGCCAGCAGATTAACAGGGGCACGTCCTCTTGTTTTT.

This chain uses TRBV7-4 with TRBJ1-6; the D gene is possibly TRBD1 (6 bases). The CDR3 loop spans 20 amino acids. Deletions cut 1 base from V and 6 bases from J, with 25 bases between. The germline gives CDR1 SGHVT, CDR2 SQSDAQ. The CDR3 DNA follows: TGTGCCAGCAGCTTAGAGGGGGGGAGTGGACCACCAACCCCTAATTCACCCCTCCACTTT. This translates into CASSLEGGSGPPTPNSPLHF.

CDR3 bases: TGTGCCAGCAGCCAATTTTGGGGCGCCGCAGATACGCAGTATTTT. Its translation is CASSQFWGAADTQYF. The V call is TRBV3-1 (or the pseudogene TRBV3-2), the J call TRBJ2-3; maybe TRBD1 (5 bases). V shed 2 bases and J shed 4 bases, with 13 bases lying between them. The CDR3 has 15 residues. Germline V gene data show CDR1 as LGHDT and CDR2 as YNNKEL (reference sequence).

This clone was counted between two and nine times. V is TRBV7-9 and J is TRBJ1-1; D is possibly TRBD1 (6 bases). Looked up from germline, CDR1 is SEHNR and CDR2 is FQNEAQ (reference sequence). The ends were cut back, 5 bases at V and 3 bases at J, with 16 bases in the middle. The length of the CDR3 is 15 residues. CDR3 loop: CASSRSRGIDTEAFF. In DNA, the CDR3 is TGTGCCAGCAGCCGAAGCAGGGGAATCGACACTGAAGCTTTCTTT.

This chain links TRBV30 with TRBJ1-2, with 8 bases identical to TRBD1. Looked up from germline, CDR1 is GTSNPN and CDR2 is SVGIG (reference sequence). The CDR3 is 12 amino acids. The junction had 7 bases not matched to a gene; V was cut back by 5 bases and J by 8 bases. The CDR3 protein is CAWGQGVGGYTF. The CDR3 bases are TGTGCCTGGGGACAGGGCGTAGGAGGCTACACCTTC.